This T cell receptor beta chain is from a study of T cell repertoires in cytomegalovirus infection. TCRdb processed the reads anew with MiXCR; each CDR3 protein has one entry. The table lists around 740,000 distinct CDR3 sequences, roughly 36% of them singletons. The CDR3 runs to 14 residues. J lost 1 base, V lost 8 bases, and 6 bases had no gene match. Germline V lookup: CDR1 ENHRY, CDR2 SYGVKD. Sequenced sample: PBMCs. The rearrangement joins TRBV10-3 to TRBJ2-7, with 9 bases that match TRBD2. The receptor's source is a human donor in good health (CMV status not recorded). Some clones in this sample may be carry-over from other donors' samples. This CDR3 reads CAISGTSFSYEQYF. The CDR3 nucleotides are TGTGCCATCTCCGGGACTAGCTTTTCCTACGAGCAGTACTTC.